These 16 T cell receptor beta chains came from one sample sequenced in a study of cytomegalovirus exposure and HLA in healthy donors. The primer mix had 60 Vbeta and 13 Jbeta primers. Clones were read by immunoSEQ multiplex PCR, and TCRdb kept only the in-frame ones, dropping some. This sample has fewer than 200,000 clones, with about 76% found just once. Material: PBMCs. These receptors were taken from a woman aged 40-49 years in good health and CMV-seropositive.

The chain's CDR3 is CASRIGLAGAYEQYF. CDR3 coding DNA: TGTGCCAGCAGAATCGGACTAGCGGGTGCCTACGAGCAGTACTTC. This chain connects TRBV2 to TRBJ2-7; 11 bases are a match to TRBD2. Germline loops: CDR1 SNHLY, CDR2 FYNNEI. The CDR3 contains 15 residues. V lost 6 bases and J lost 2; bases outside the gene matches: 6.

This sequence joins TRBV7-9 and TRBJ2-1; a weak D match, TRBD2 (6 bases). The length of the CDR3 is 15 residues. Germline lookup yields CDR1 SEHNR and CDR2 FQNEAQ (reference sequence). The V and J ends lost 5 bases and 8 bases respectively, with 19 bases between them. The CDR3 coding sequence is TGTGCCAGCAGCCCTGGAGGGGCCGAGTTCCATGAGCAGTTCTTC. This encodes CASSPGGAEFHEQFF.

J is TRBJ2-1 and V is TRBV7-8, with TRBD2 identical over 10 bases. Germline values: CDR1 SGHVS, CDR2 FQNEAQ. CDR3 size: 16 residues. V shed 3 bases and J 2 bases; nucleotides not matched to a gene: 4. DNA of the CDR3: TGTGCCAGCAGCTTCCTGCTAGCGGGAGCCTACAATGAGCAGTTCTTC. Translated: CASSFLLAGAYNEQFF.

This clone appeared a few times. The V call is TRBV12-5, the J call TRBJ2-5; the D gene is possibly TRBD1 (5 bases). This CDR3 is 18 amino acids long. Deletions cut 0 bases from V and 5 bases from J, with 22 bases between. Germline V gives CDR1 LGHNT, CDR2 FRNRAP. This chain's CDR3 is CASGLVQGAGLLVETQYF. CDR3 DNA: TGTGCTAGTGGTTTGGTACAAGGGGCAGGGTTATTAGTGGAGACCCAGTACTTC.

This clone was detected only a few times. The chain joins TRBV5-1 to TRBJ1-1; 7 bases match TRBD1. The CDR3 totals 14 residues. Looked up from germline, CDR1 is SGHRS and CDR2 is YFSETQ. V lost 0 bases and J lost 4; bases outside the gene matches: 3. The CDR3 is CASSLGQGSTEAFF. The CDR3 DNA sequence: TGCGCCAGCAGCTTGGGACAGGGTAGCACTGAAGCTTTCTTT.

The sample holds one count of this clone. The chain combines TRBV30 with TRBJ2-1, with TRBD2 matching over 9 bases. The CDR3 runs to 17 residues. The germline gives CDR1 GTSNPN, CDR2 SVGIG (reference sequence). Trimming at V came to 5 bases and at J to 7 bases, leaving 18 bases not matched to a gene. The CDR3 sequence is CAWGGWMRAGGLNEQFF. The CDR3 DNA follows: TGTGCCTGGGGGGGTTGGATGCGAGCGGGGGGTTTGAATGAGCAGTTCTTC.

The CDR3 region has the DNA TGTGCCAGCAGCTTAATTGGACAGGGTCACACTGAAGCTTTCTTT. Its translation: CASSLIGQGHTEAFF. The rearrangement links TRBV7-2 to TRBJ1-1; TRBD1 matches at 8 bases. Germline assignment: CDR1 SGHTA and CDR2 FQGNSA. The V gene end was trimmed by 2 bases and the J gene end by 3 bases; junction bases not matched to a gene: 5. The CDR3 is made up of 15 amino acids. Supplemented by reference TRBV7-2 and TRBJ1-1, the full variable domain reads GAGVSQSPSNKVTEKGKDVELRCDPISGHTALYWYRQSLGQGLEFLIYFQGNSAPDKSGLPSDRFSAERTGGSVSTLTIQRTQQEDSAVYLCASSLIGQGHTEAFFGQGTRLTVV.

This clone came up once. The chain joins TRBV6-4 to TRBJ2-3; D unclear. Deletions cut 6 bases from V and 3 bases from J, with 10 bases between. The CDR3 is 13 amino acids. The germline gives CDR1 MRHNA, CDR2 SNTAGT. CDR3: CASRAHSTDTQYF. The CDR3 region has the DNA TGTGCCAGCAGGGCACACAGTACAGATACGCAGTATTTT.

V and J are TRBV6-5 and TRBJ1-4; D might be TRBD1 (5 bases). CDR3 length equals 14 residues. CDR1 is MNHEY, CDR2 SVGAGI, per germline. Trimming removed 7 bases from V and 2 bases from J, with 11 bases in between. CDR3 bases: TGTGCCAGCAACAACAAGGGGACTAATGAAAAACTGTTTTTT. Encoded protein: CASNNKGTNEKLFF.

This clone was observed once. The V and J genes are TRBV2 and TRBJ2-5; D is possibly TRBD1 (5 bases). Germline V lookup: CDR1 SNHLY, CDR2 FYNNEI. The CDR3 is 12 residues long. Trimming took 6 bases from V and 5 from J, leaving 10 bases between them. The CDR3 reads CASRGPGETQYF. CDR3 sequence (DNA): TGTGCCAGCAGGGGGCCAGGGGAGACCCAGTACTTC.

This clone was observed a single time. J is TRBJ2-4 and V is TRBV28; weak D call: TRBD1 (5 bases). The CDR3 is 15 amino acids. V dropped 6 bases and J dropped 1 base, with 13 bases sitting between them. CDR1 MDHEN and CDR2 SYDVKM come from the germline V gene. Written as DNA, the CDR3 is TGTGCCAGCAGAACCCGGACAAGTGCCAAAAACATTCAGTACTTC. This encodes CASRTRTSAKNIQYF.

The rearrangement joins TRBV18 to TRBJ2-3; a weak D match, TRBD2 (7 bases). The germline V gene encodes CDR1 KGHSH and CDR2 LQKENI. V was shortened by 0 bases and J by 5 bases, with 15 bases between the two germline ends. The CDR3 consists of 16 residues. CDR3 protein: CASSPPNGGRQDTQYF. CDR3 in DNA: TGTGCCAGCTCACCACCGAACGGGGGGCGTCAAGATACGCAGTATTTT.

The chain uses TRBV30 and TRBJ1-1, with D unresolved. Germline V lookup: CDR1 GTSNPN, CDR2 SVGIG (reference sequence). V was clipped by 3 bases and J by 0 bases, with 14 bases between them. The CDR3 spans 15 residues. The DNA for the CDR3 is TGTGCCTGGAGGAGGGTCCAGATCATGAACACTGAAGCTTTCTTT. It yields the protein CAWRRVQIMNTEAFF.

The chain joins TRBV7-6 to TRBJ1-6; 7 positions agree with TRBD1. This CDR3 is built from 14 residues. V lost 3 bases and J lost 4; bases outside the gene matches: 0. Germline loops: CDR1 SGHVS, CDR2 FNYEAQ. The CDR3 region is CASSLTGYNSPLHF. DNA for the CDR3: TGTGCCAGCAGCTTGACAGGGTATAATTCACCCCTCCACTTT.

The chain recombines TRBV6-5 with TRBJ1-2; 9 nucleotides agree with TRBD1. CDR1 and CDR2 from the germline V gene are MNHEY and SVGAGI. This CDR3 has 13 residues. V shed 4 bases, J shed 7 bases, and the junction held 4 bases outside the gene matches. The CDR3 DNA reads TGTGCCAGCAGTTCACGACAGGGGGGTGGCTACACCTTC. It encodes CASSSRQGGGYTF.

V is TRBV7-8 and J is TRBJ2-7, with D perhaps TRBD2 (5 bases). V lost 0 bases, J lost 5 bases, and 11 bases lay in between. The CDR3 has 14 residues. CDR1 and CDR2 (germline): SGHVS, FQNEAQ. In DNA form, the CDR3 reads TGTGCCAGCAGCTTAGCCCAACTAGAACACGAGCAGTACTTC. This gives the protein CASSLAQLEHEQYF.